This T cell receptor (beta chain) comes out of a study of blood T cell repertoires in COVID-19. Study details: The samples span acute and convalescent COVID-19 from the United States, Italy and Spain. Sample material is recorded as cDNA or gDNA derived from T cells, B-cell-depleted T cells, or PBMCs.

Losses at the gene ends were 0 bases for V and 11 bases for J; bases not matched to a gene: 8. Per the germline V gene, CDR1 is MGHRA and CDR2 is YSYEKL. This CDR3 is built from 14 residues. The authors' processing: Amplification of reference gene primers provided the estimated nucleated cell counts. This table comes from immunoSEQ multiplex PCR, and its TCRdb copy is limited to in-frame clones, with some not included. Clone size and V and J calls were adopted from that table, with D and trimming inferred from the DNA. The profile shows hundreds of thousands of clones, roughly 82% of them singletons.

The origin of this receptor is a woman in her 70s with acute or convalescent COVID-19. Specimen: peripheral blood. The gene calls are TRBV4-1 and TRBJ2-3; 7 bases fit TRBD2. The CDR3 sequence is CASSQDLGGGVQYF. The CDR3 DNA follows: TGCGCCAGCAGCCAAGACCTGGGGGGGGGAGTGCAGTATTTT.